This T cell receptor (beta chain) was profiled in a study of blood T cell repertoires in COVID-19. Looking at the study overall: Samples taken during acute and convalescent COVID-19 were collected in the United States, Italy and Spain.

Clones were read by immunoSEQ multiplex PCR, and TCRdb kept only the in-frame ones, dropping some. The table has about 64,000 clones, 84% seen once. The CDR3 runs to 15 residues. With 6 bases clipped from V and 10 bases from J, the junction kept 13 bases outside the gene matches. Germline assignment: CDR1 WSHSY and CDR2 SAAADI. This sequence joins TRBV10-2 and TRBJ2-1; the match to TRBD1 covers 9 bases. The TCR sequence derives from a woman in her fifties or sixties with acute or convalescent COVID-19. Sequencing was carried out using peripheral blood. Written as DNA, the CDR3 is TGCGCCAGCAGAGGTCTAAGCTTAACAGGGGGCGAGCAGTTCTTC. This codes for CASRGLSLTGGEQFF.